The 28 T cell receptor beta chains given below trace back to one sample, sequenced in a study of identical twins. Using its own MiXCR run on the 5' RACE reads, TCRdb lists one record per CDR3 protein. The profile shows 1.5 million to 2 million distinct CDR3 sequences, about 31% of them singletons. Sequences were obtained from cord blood. These receptors originate from a newborn girl in good health.

Notes on this clonotype: An end of the junction differs from the germline gene, which may be a read error. This chain joins TRBV4-2 and TRBJ2-7, with unresolved D. CDR3 length: 14 residues. The V gene's germline CDR1 is LGHNA and CDR2 YNFKEQ. As DNA, the CDR3 is TGTGTCAGCAGCCAAGATAGGAAGGGCTCAGAGCAGTACTTC. As protein: CVSSQDRKGSEQYF.

This clonotype has at least ten counts. The V and J genes are TRBV12-3 or TRBV12-4 and TRBJ2-7; no clear D. Trimming shortened V by 5 bases and J by 0 bases, and 8 bases separated the two germline ends. The CDR3 consists of 13 residues. Here the CDR3 DNA reads TGTGCCAGCAGTCACGACAACTCCTACGAGCAGTACTTC. It yields the protein CASSHDNSYEQYF.

The table lists this clonotype with a count of one. This chain connects TRBV27 to TRBJ2-7; D uncertain. This CDR3 is 13 amino acids long. The germline V gene encodes CDR1 MNHEY and CDR2 SMNVEV (reference sequence). Trimming removed 7 bases from V and 3 bases from J, with 13 bases in between. The CDR3 sequence is CASTQALRYEQYF. The CDR3 DNA reads TGTGCCAGCACCCAGGCCCTGCGCTACGAGCAGTACTTC.

CDR3 region: CSARADRGNIQYF. CDR3 DNA sequence: TGCAGTGCTAGGGCGGACAGGGGGAACATTCAGTACTTC. This chain connects TRBV20-1 to TRBJ2-7; 10 nucleotides match TRBD1. The J call may be mistaken, given a closer DNA end match to TRBJ2-4. From germline, CDR1 is DFQATT and CDR2 SNEGSKA (reference sequence). This CDR3 spans 13 amino acids.

This clonotype was seen many times. The chain has TRBV13 and TRBJ2-1; D unresolved. Trimming cost V 2 bases and J 6 bases, with 5 bases left between them. This CDR3 has 12 amino acids. CDR1 PRHDT and CDR2 FYEKMQ come from the germline V gene (reference sequence). This CDR3 reads CASSLPSNEQFF. For the CDR3, the DNA is TGTGCCAGCAGCTTACCTAGCAATGAGCAGTTCTTC. The variable domain in full, with the rest retrieved from reference TRBV13 and TRBJ2-1, is AAGVIQSPRHLIKEKRETATLKCYPIPRHDTVYWYQQGPGQDPQFLISFYEKMQSDKGSIPDRFSAQQFSDYHSELNMSSLELGDSALYFCASSLPSNEQFFGPGTRLTVL.

The rearrangement links TRBV27 to TRBJ2-1, with 9 nucleotides matching TRBD2. V gave up 6 bases and J gave up 10 bases; unmatched junction bases: 19. This CDR3 spans 17 amino acids. Germline loops: CDR1 MNHEY, CDR2 SMNVEV (reference sequence). The CDR3 loop is CASSLNGPGLASGEQFF. The CDR3 DNA sequence: TGTGCCAGCAGCCTTAACGGCCCGGGACTAGCTTCTGGGGAGCAGTTCTTC.

Remarks on this clonotype: This may be a read error, as it is one base from a much larger clone. The chain is built from TRBV3-1 and TRBJ2-2, with D hard to call. The CDR3 consists of 13 residues. CDR1 and CDR2 from the germline V gene are LGHDT and YNNKEL (reference sequence). Trimming pared 0 bases from V and 4 bases from J, leaving 3 bases between. The CDR3 bases are TGTGCCAGCAGCCAAGATATCACCGGGGAGCTGTTTTTT. It encodes CASSQDITGELFF.

CDR3 sequence: CASSLFQAGPTDTQYF. DNA for the CDR3: TGTGCCAGCAGCTTATTCCAGGCGGGGCCCACAGATACGCAGTATTTT. V and J are TRBV7-2 and TRBJ2-3; a possible D gene is TRBD2 (6 bases). From germline, CDR1 is SGHTA and CDR2 FQGNSA. This CDR3 region has 16 residues. V lost 2 bases and J lost 2, with 14 bases in between.

This clonotype was counted only a few times. CDR3 in DNA: TGCAGCGTTCAACAGGGGACGAACACCGGGGAGCTGTTTTTT. It encodes CSVQQGTNTGELFF. V and J are TRBV29-1 and TRBJ2-2, with 7 nucleotides matching TRBD1. The CDR3 is 14 residues long. Germline V gene lookup returns CDR1 SQVTM and CDR2 ANQGSEA. J was trimmed by 0 bases and V by 5 bases; bases with no gene match: 3.

Only a few counts were recorded for this clonotype. The rearrangement joins TRBV5-1 to TRBJ2-2; weak D call: TRBD2 (6 bases). V was cut by 0 bases and J by 5 bases, with 11 bases left in between. This CDR3 has 15 residues. Germline CDR1 and CDR2: SGHRS and YFSETQ. CDR3 sequence: CASSLGLGGTGELFF. Here the CDR3 DNA reads TGCGCCAGCAGCTTGGGACTAGGAGGGACCGGGGAGCTGTTTTTT.

The rearrangement uses TRBV12-3 or TRBV12-4 and TRBJ2-3; D possibly corresponds to TRBD1 (6 bases). This CDR3 is 12 amino acids long. V was cut by 4 bases and J by 6 bases, with 8 bases left in between. Here the CDR3 reads CASSSDRDTQYF. In nucleotides, the CDR3 is TGTGCCAGCAGTTCCGACAGGGATACGCAGTATTTT.

This clonotype was detected only a few times. The J gene is TRBJ2-4, the V gene TRBV20-1, with D perhaps matching TRBD1 (6 bases). Trimming stripped 2 bases from V and 0 bases from J, with 8 bases between. Germline V gene data show CDR1 as DFQATT and CDR2 as SNEGSKA (reference sequence). This CDR3 contains 14 residues. The CDR3, as DNA: TGCAGTGCTAGATCACAGGGAGCCAAAAACATTCAGTACTTC. It specifies CSARSQGAKNIQYF.

This clonotype has more than one count but fewer than ten. The V call is TRBV28, the J call TRBJ2-7; TRBD1 aligns across 7 bases. CDR1 and CDR2 from the germline V gene are MDHEN and SYDVKM. The CDR3 loop spans 14 amino acids. Germline trimming cut 8 bases from V and 3 bases from J; bases unmatched to any gene: 10. The CDR3 DNA follows: TGTGCCAGCTTCTTCGAGGGGGCCCGCTACGAGCAGTACTTC. It encodes CASFFEGARYEQYF.

The chain uses TRBV10-3 and TRBJ2-7, with D tentatively TRBD2 (5 bases). The V gene's germline CDR1 is ENHRY and CDR2 SYGVKD. V was pared by 10 bases and J by 3 bases, with 16 bases between. This CDR3 has 13 amino acids. DNA of the CDR3: TGTGCCACCGGGCGGGTTTCGGACTACGAGCAGTACTTC. It is translated as CATGRVSDYEQYF.

This rearrangement joins TRBV6-5 to TRBJ1-4; D gene ambiguous. Trimming removed 2 bases from V and 10 bases from J, with 23 bases in between. The CDR3 is 17 residues long. CDR1 is MNHEY and CDR2 is SVGAGI in the germline V gene. As DNA, the CDR3 is TGTGCCAGCAGTTACGAAGCGCGCCGCGGGAGGTTTGGAAAACTGTTTTTT. It specifies CASSYEARRGRFGKLFF.

This clonotype was seen a handful of times. CDR3: CASSARLLTNEKLFF. The CDR3 DNA sequence: TGCGCCAGCAGCGCCCGACTTTTAACTAATGAAAAACTGTTTTTT. The gene calls are TRBV4-1 and TRBJ1-4; D gene ambiguous. The ends were cut back, 5 bases at V and 1 base at J, with 11 bases in the middle. Germline V CDR1 and CDR2: MGHRA, YSYEKL. This CDR3 comprises 15 residues.

This clonotype was counted between two and nine times. This chain uses TRBV14 with TRBJ2-1; 7 bases are a match to TRBD1. The junction had 13 bases not matched to a gene; V was cut back by 0 bases and J by 8 bases. The V gene's germline CDR1 is SGHDN and CDR2 FVKESK. The CDR3 is made up of 17 amino acids. Written as DNA, the CDR3 is TGTGCCAGCAGCCAAGACAGGGGGAGAATCTTTACGGATGAGCAGTTCTTC. This translates into CASSQDRGRIFTDEQFF.

This clonotype was counted at least ten times. The chain combines TRBV12-3 or TRBV12-4 with TRBJ2-5; 11 bases agree with TRBD2. The length of the CDR3 is 16 residues. After removal of 2 bases from V and 4 bases from J, the junction contained 6 bases not matched to a gene. CDR3 protein: CASSLPGLAGGETQYF. The CDR3 DNA reads as TGTGCCAGCAGTTTACCAGGGCTAGCGGGAGGAGAGACCCAGTACTTC.

In its sample, this clonotype was seen a few times. The chain combines TRBV28 with TRBJ2-7, with 7 bases aligning to TRBD2. The CDR3 totals 13 residues. The V gene's germline CDR1 is MDHEN and CDR2 SYDVKM. The V gene end was trimmed by 5 bases and the J gene end by 2 bases; junction bases not matched to a gene: 3. CDR3 sequence reads: CASSGRDPYEQYF. CDR3 bases: TGTGCCAGCAGTGGGAGGGATCCCTACGAGCAGTACTTC.

V usage is TRBV6-5 and J usage is TRBJ2-4; D remains ambiguous. The CDR3 totals 13 residues. The germline V gene has CDR1 MNHEY and CDR2 SVGAGI. Trimming cost V 6 bases and J 6 bases, with 12 bases left between them. CDR3 nucleotides: TGTGCCAGCAGCACCGGACCTCCAAACATTCAGTACTTC. It specifies CASSTGPPNIQYF.

The rearrangement joins TRBV4-2 to TRBJ2-3, with 7 bases lining up with TRBD2. CDR3 length: 17 amino acids. Trimming took 4 bases from V and 2 from J; bases not matched to a gene: 12. Germline lookup yields CDR1 LGHNA and CDR2 YNFKEQ. The CDR3 region has the DNA TGTGCCAGCAGCCGGGCTGCGTCGGGGGGACCCACAGATACGCAGTATTTT. It translates to CASSRAASGGPTDTQYF.

This chain uses TRBV13 with TRBJ1-1; 9 positions match TRBD1. Germline V gives CDR1 PRHDT, CDR2 FYEKMQ (reference sequence). J lost 5 bases, V lost 7 bases, and 5 bases had no gene match. The CDR3 sequence is 13 residues long. This CDR3 is CASIPTGGTEAFF. The CDR3 DNA reads as TGTGCCAGCATCCCGACAGGGGGAACTGAAGCTTTCTTT.

This clonotype was counted a few times. This chain uses TRBV28 with TRBJ1-2, with 9 bases matching TRBD1. CDR3 length equals 14 residues. Germline V lookup: CDR1 MDHEN, CDR2 SYDVKM. Trimming took 2 bases from V and 7 from J; bases not matched to a gene: 5. In DNA, the CDR3 is TGTGCCAGCAGTTTACGGGACAGGGCTACTGGCTACACCTTC. Its protein is CASSLRDRATGYTF.

This clonotype was recorded a few times. The chain joins TRBV20-1 to TRBJ2-3; D uncertain. There are 11 residues in the CDR3. The V end lost 5 bases, the J end lost 2 bases, and 5 bases lay between the germline ends. Looked up from germline, CDR1 is DFQATT and CDR2 is SNEGSKA (reference sequence). CDR3 nucleotide sequence: TGCAGTGCTCATTACACAGATACGCAGTATTTT. Its translation is CSAHYTDTQYF.

The chain employs TRBV27 and TRBJ1-5; D call uncertain. Per the germline V gene, CDR1 is MNHEY and CDR2 is SMNVEV (reference sequence). The V gene lost 2 bases and the J gene lost 0 bases, with 17 bases spanning the gap. The CDR3 has 18 amino acids. CDR3 coding DNA: TGTGCCAGCAGTTTAAGGGTGGTAAACCCCTATAGCAATCAGCCCCAGCATTTT. Translation gives CASSLRVVNPYSNQPQHF.

This sequence joins TRBV3-1 and TRBJ2-5; tentative D call: TRBD1 (5 bases). Trimming took off 0 bases at V and 0 bases at J, with 14 bases between the two ends. The CDR3 extends over 17 amino acids. Germline CDR1 LGHDT, CDR2 YNNKEL (reference sequence). The CDR3: CASSQDSRAQYQETQYF. The CDR3 nucleotides are TGTGCCAGCAGCCAAGATTCCAGGGCGCAGTACCAAGAGACCCAGTACTTC.

This clonotype was seen at least ten times. The chain combines TRBV21-1 with TRBJ1-2. TRBV21-1 is designated a pseudogene. This CDR3 contains 14 residues. CDR3 region: CASSKGGLNYGYTF. In DNA, the CDR3 is TGTGCCAGCAGCAAAGGAGGCCTTAACTATGGCTACACCTTC.

On this clonotype itself: A read error may account for a junction end that differs from germline. The rearrangement links TRBV4-1 to TRBJ2-3, with D possibly TRBD1 on 5 matching bases. This CDR3 is 15 amino acids long. Germline V gene lookup returns CDR1 MGHRA and CDR2 YSYEKL. The chain's CDR3 is CASCQGRRVPDTQYF. The CDR3 DNA reads as TGCGCCAGCTGCCAAGGGCGCAGGGTCCCAGATACGCAGTATTTT.